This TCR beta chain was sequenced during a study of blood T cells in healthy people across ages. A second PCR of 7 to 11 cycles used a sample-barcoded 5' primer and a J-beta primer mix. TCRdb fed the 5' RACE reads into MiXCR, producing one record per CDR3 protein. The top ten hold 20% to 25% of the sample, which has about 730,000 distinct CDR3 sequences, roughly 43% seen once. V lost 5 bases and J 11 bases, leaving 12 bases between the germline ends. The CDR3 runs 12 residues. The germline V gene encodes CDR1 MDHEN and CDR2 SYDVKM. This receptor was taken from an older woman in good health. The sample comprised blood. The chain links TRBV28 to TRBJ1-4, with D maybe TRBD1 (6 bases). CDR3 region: CASSKGVGKLFF. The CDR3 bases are TGTGCCAGCAGTAAGGGGGTGGGGAAACTGTTTTTT.